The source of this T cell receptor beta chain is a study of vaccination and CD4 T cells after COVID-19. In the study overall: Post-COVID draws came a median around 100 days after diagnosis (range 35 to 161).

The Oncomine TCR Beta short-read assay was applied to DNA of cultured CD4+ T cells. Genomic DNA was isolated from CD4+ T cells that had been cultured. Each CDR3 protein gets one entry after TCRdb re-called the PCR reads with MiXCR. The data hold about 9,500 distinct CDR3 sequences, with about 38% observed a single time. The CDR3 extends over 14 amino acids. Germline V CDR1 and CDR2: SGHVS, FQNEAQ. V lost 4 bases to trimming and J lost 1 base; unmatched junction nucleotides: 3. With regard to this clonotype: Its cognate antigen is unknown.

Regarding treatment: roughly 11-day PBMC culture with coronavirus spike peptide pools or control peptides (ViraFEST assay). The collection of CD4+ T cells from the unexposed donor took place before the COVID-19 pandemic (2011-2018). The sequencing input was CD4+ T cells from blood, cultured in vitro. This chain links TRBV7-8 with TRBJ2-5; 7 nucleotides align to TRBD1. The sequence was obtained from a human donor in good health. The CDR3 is CASSSRDSQETQYF. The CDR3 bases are TGTGCCAGCAGCTCACGGGACAGCCAAGAGACCCAGTACTTC.